This TCR beta chain was profiled in a study of early T cells in non-severe SARS-CoV-2 infection. Study results and limitations: Clonotype matching in VDJdb favored anti-spike CD8 responses and did not capture private and CD4 specificities.

TCRdb re-called the 5' RACE reads with MiXCR, one entry per CDR3 protein. The sample carries around 94,000 distinct CDR3 sequences, around 13% recorded once. Concerning this clonotype: The antigen remains unidentified. A much bigger clone sits one base away, suggesting this may be a read error.

The TCR comes from an adult who was a healthcare worker with PCR-confirmed SARS-CoV-2 infection or an uninfected control (not recorded which). The sequencing input was whole blood.

CDR3 sequence (DNA): TGCGTCAGCAGCCAAGAGGAGGGTCATTCACCCCTCCACTTT. Protein product: CVSSQEEGHSPLHF. The rearrangement links TRBV4-3 to TRBJ1-6; D is undetermined. Germline CDR1 is LGHNA and CDR2 is YSLEER. This CDR3 spans 14 amino acids.